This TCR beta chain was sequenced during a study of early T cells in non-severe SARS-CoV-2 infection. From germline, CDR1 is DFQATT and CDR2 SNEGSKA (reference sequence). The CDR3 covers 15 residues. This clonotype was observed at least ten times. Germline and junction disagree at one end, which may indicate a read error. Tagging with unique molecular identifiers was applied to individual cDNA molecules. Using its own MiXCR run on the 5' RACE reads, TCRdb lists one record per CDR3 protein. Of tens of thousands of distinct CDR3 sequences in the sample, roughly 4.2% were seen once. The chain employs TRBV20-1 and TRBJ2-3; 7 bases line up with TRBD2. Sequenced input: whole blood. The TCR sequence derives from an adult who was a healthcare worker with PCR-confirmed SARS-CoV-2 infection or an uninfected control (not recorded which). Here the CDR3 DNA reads TGCAGTGCTAGAGTGGCGGGAGAGATCCCAGATACACAGTATTTT. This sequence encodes CSARVAGEIPDTQYF.